These 8 T cell receptor beta chains were sequenced from one sample in a study of T cells in Graves' hyperthyroidism and ophthalmopathy. Amplified TCR beta CDR3 regions came from RNA transcripts. An initial round of RT-PCR targeting the TCR CDR3 relied on the HTBI primer set. TCRdb ran MiXCR on the multiplex PCR reads and lists one entry per CDR3 protein. Seen here are about 290,000 distinct CDR3 sequences, around 15% observed once, and the top ten hold around 31%. The material sequenced was blood. These receptor sequences come from a woman between 50 and 59 years old with Graves' hyperthyroidism that later progressed to Graves' ophthalmopathy.

This clonotype was recorded at least ten times. CDR3 in amino acids: CASSQDMAYEQYF. For the CDR3, the DNA is TGTGCCAGCAGCCAAGATATGGCCTACGAGCAGTACTTC. The V gene is TRBV14, the J gene TRBJ2-7; D uncertain. Trimming took off 0 bases at V and 2 bases at J, with 5 bases between the two ends. Germline V gene data show CDR1 as SGHDN and CDR2 as FVKESK. This CDR3 spans 13 amino acids.

This clonotype was observed at least ten times. V is TRBV27 and J is TRBJ1-2; 7 nucleotides agree with TRBD1. CDR3 length equals 13 residues. The J segment lost 4 bases and the V segment lost 6 bases, leaving 5 bases of the junction unmatched. The germline V gene has CDR1 MNHEY and CDR2 SMNVEV (reference sequence). The CDR3 nucleotides are TGTGCCAGCAGGGGACAGAGCGGCTATGGCTACACCTTC. It yields the protein CASRGQSGYGYTF.

V and J are TRBV10-3 and TRBJ1-3, with D possibly TRBD1 on 5 matching bases. CDR3 length: 14 amino acids. CDR1 and CDR2 (germline): ENHRY, SYGVKD. Trimming removed 8 bases at V and 0 bases at J, with 11 bases between. CDR3 coding DNA: TGTGCCATCGCCGGGACCAGCTCTGGAAACACCATATATTTT. It translates to CAIAGTSSGNTIYF.

Only a few counts were recorded for this clonotype. The DNA of the CDR3 is TGCAGTGCACAGACAGGGGTCGATGAAAAACTGTTTTTT. Translation: CSAQTGVDEKLFF. The chain joins TRBV20-1 to TRBJ1-4; 8 nucleotides agree with TRBD1. Looked up from germline, CDR1 is DFQATT and CDR2 is SNEGSKA (reference sequence). The CDR3 is 13 amino acids. V dropped 6 bases and J dropped 6; count of bases not matched to a gene: 6.

This clonotype has a handful of counts. The J gene is TRBJ1-1, the V gene TRBV5-5; D is uncertain. The CDR3 runs to 13 residues. The germline V gene encodes CDR1 SGHKS and CDR2 YYEKEE (reference sequence). Trimming shortened V by 4 bases and J by 4 bases, and 11 bases separated the two germline ends. Here the CDR3 DNA reads TGTGCCAGCAGCCCCGCCCGTGGCACTGAAGCTTTCTTT. This translates into CASSPARGTEAFF.

In this sample, this clonotype turned up many times. The rearrangement links TRBV11-2 to TRBJ2-4; D is perhaps TRBD1 (6 bases). Trimming removed 1 base from V and 0 bases from J, with 7 bases in between. The CDR3 is made up of 15 amino acids. The germline V gene has CDR1 SGHAT and CDR2 FQNNGV. In nucleotides, the CDR3 is TGTGCCAGCAGCTTAGTACAGGGAGCCAAAAACATTCAGTACTTC. Its translation: CASSLVQGAKNIQYF.

The chain is built from TRBV28 and TRBJ1-4, with D possibly matching TRBD1 (5 bases). This CDR3 region has 13 residues. The germline V gene encodes CDR1 MDHEN and CDR2 SYDVKM. The germline V and J ends were trimmed by 5 bases and 7 bases, with 11 bases remaining between them. The CDR3 DNA reads as TGTGCCAGCAGTGCGGGGGATCGTGAAAAACTGTTTTTT. It encodes CASSAGDREKLFF.

This clonotype has ten or more counts. This CDR3 reads CSARRWAEETQYF. Written as DNA, the CDR3 is TGCAGTGCTAGGCGTTGGGCGGAAGAGACCCAGTACTTC. The genes are TRBV20-1 and TRBJ2-5; no definite D call. Looked up from germline, CDR1 is DFQATT and CDR2 is SNEGSKA (reference sequence). CDR3 size: 13 residues. Deletions cut 3 bases from V and 3 bases from J, with 11 bases between.